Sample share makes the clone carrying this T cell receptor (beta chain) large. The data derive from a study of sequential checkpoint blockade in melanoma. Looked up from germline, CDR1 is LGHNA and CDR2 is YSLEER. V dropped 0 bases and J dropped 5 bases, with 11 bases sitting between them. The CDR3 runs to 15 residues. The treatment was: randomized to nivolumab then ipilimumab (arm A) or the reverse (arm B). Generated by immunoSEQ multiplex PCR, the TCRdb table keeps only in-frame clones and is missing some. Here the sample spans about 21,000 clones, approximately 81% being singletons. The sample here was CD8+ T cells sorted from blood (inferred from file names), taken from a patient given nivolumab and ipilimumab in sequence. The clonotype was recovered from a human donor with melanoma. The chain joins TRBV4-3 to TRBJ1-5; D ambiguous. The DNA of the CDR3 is TGCGCCAGCAGCCAAGATTGGTTGGGCCATCAGCCCCAGCATTTT. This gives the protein CASSQDWLGHQPQHF.